A selection of T cell receptor beta chains follows, all from one sample in a study of technical replicates of blood from a handful of donors. The table came from immunoSEQ multiplex PCR; TCRdb's copy has only in-frame clones and leaves some out. There are about 75,000 clones in the sample; approximately 97% occur only once, and around 0.28% lies in the top ten. Sequencing input: T cells isolated from PBMCs. These receptors originate from a human donor in good health. CDR3s include the opening cysteine and the closing phenylalanine or tryptophan. The order of the fields is V gene, J gene, clone size, CDR3 length, D gene, CDR3 DNA, CDR3 protein. The D gene is left open where the match is weak. Some rows have no size entry. The others give once, few or many, or a class for an expanded clone.

V gene: TRBV5-1; J gene: TRBJ1-2; clone size: NA; CDR3 length: 12; D gene: NA; CDR3 DNA: TGCGCCAGCAGCGGAGGGACTTATGGCTACACCTTC; CDR3 protein: CASSGGTYGYTF
V gene: TRBV5-5; J gene: TRBJ2-7; clone size: NA; CDR3 length: 15; D gene: NA; CDR3 DNA: TGTGCCAGCAGCCTAACTATCGATCACGCCTACGAGCAGTACTTC; CDR3 protein: CASSLTIDHAYEQYF
V gene: TRBV28; J gene: TRBJ2-7; clone size: once; CDR3 length: 14; D gene: TRBD2; CDR3 DNA: TGTGCCAGCAGCAATCGCGGGAGGGCCTACGAGCAGTACTTC; CDR3 protein: CASSNRGRAYEQYF
V gene: TRBV9; J gene: TRBJ2-3; clone size: NA; CDR3 length: 16; D gene: TRBD1; CDR3 DNA: TGTGCCAGCAGCGTAGGTTCCAACAGGGGGCTGGATACGCAGTATTTT; CDR3 protein: CASSVGSNRGLDTQYF
V gene: TRBV28; J gene: TRBJ1-5; clone size: NA; CDR3 length: 14; D gene: NA; CDR3 DNA: TGTGCCAGCAGTCGGTACAGGGAGATCCAGCCCCAGCATTTT; CDR3 protein: CASSRYREIQPQHF
V gene: TRBV7-3; J gene: TRBJ2-1; clone size: NA; CDR3 length: 13; D gene: NA; CDR3 DNA: TGTGCCAGCAGCTCTGGACTTTACAATGAGCAGTTCTTC; CDR3 protein: CASSSGLYNEQFF
V gene: TRBV11-2; J gene: TRBJ2-6; clone size: NA; CDR3 length: 14; D gene: NA; CDR3 DNA: TGTGCCAGCAGCTTGACAGGTGGGGCCAACGTCCTGACTTTC; CDR3 protein: CASSLTGGANVLTF
V gene: TRBV19; J gene: TRBJ2-7; clone size: NA; CDR3 length: 16; D gene: NA; CDR3 DNA: TGTGCCAGTAGTACACTACTAGCCCCGAGCCCCTACGAGCAGTACTTC; CDR3 protein: CASSTLLAPSPYEQYF
V gene: TRBV5-1; J gene: TRBJ1-5; clone size: once; CDR3 length: 14; D gene: NA; CDR3 DNA: TGCGCCAGCAGCCCCGGGGGTTCCAATCAGCCCCAGCATTTT; CDR3 protein: CASSPGGSNQPQHF
V gene: TRBV15; J gene: TRBJ1-4; clone size: NA; CDR3 length: 14; D gene: TRBD1; CDR3 DNA: TGTGCCACCAGCAGAGAACCTAGACAGGGGTCTAGAGGGTTT; CDR3 protein: CATSREPRQGSRGF
V gene: TRBV27; J gene: TRBJ2-5; clone size: NA; CDR3 length: 14; D gene: NA; CDR3 DNA: TGTGCCAGCAGTTTAAATAACTACCAAGAGACCCAGTACTTC; CDR3 protein: CASSLNNYQETQYF
V gene: TRBV2; J gene: TRBJ2-7; clone size: NA; CDR3 length: 14; D gene: TRBD1; CDR3 DNA: TGTGCCAGCAGAAAAGGACAGGGAACCTACGAGCAGTACTTC; CDR3 protein: CASRKGQGTYEQYF
V gene: TRBV9; J gene: TRBJ2-7; clone size: once; CDR3 length: 12; D gene: NA; CDR3 DNA: TGTGCCAGCAGCCCTGGAGGCTACGAGCAGTACTTC; CDR3 protein: CASSPGGYEQYF
V gene: TRBV4-1; J gene: TRBJ2-7; clone size: NA; CDR3 length: 16; D gene: TRBD2; CDR3 DNA: TGCGCCAGCAGCCAAGGCGTGGGGACTAGGTTCTACGAGCAGTACTTC; CDR3 protein: CASSQGVGTRFYEQYF
V gene: TRBV19; J gene: TRBJ2-2; clone size: NA; CDR3 length: 15; D gene: TRBD1; CDR3 DNA: TGTGCCAGTAGTGGACGACAGGGTCACACCGGGGAGCTGTTTTTT; CDR3 protein: CASSGRQGHTGELFF
V gene: TRBV2; J gene: TRBJ2-7; clone size: few; CDR3 length: 13; D gene: NA; CDR3 DNA: TGTGCCAGCTTAAGACAGGTCTCCTACGAGCAGTACTTC; CDR3 protein: CASLRQVSYEQYF
V gene: TRBV25-1; J gene: TRBJ2-2; clone size: NA; CDR3 length: 15; D gene: NA; CDR3 DNA: TGTGCCAGCAGTGACGGGACATTGAACACCGGGGAGCTGTTTTTT; CDR3 protein: CASSDGTLNTGELFF
V gene: TRBV27; J gene: TRBJ1-4; clone size: NA; CDR3 length: 13; D gene: NA; CDR3 DNA: TGTGCCAGCACTCCCGCTATTAATGAAAAACTGTTTTTT; CDR3 protein: CASTPAINEKLFF
V gene: TRBV18; J gene: TRBJ2-2; clone size: NA; CDR3 length: 16; D gene: TRBD1; CDR3 DNA: TGTGCCAGCTCACCACAGCGGACAGGGAGCACCGGGGAGCTGTTTTTT; CDR3 protein: CASSPQRTGSTGELFF
V gene: TRBV27; J gene: TRBJ1-4; clone size: NA; CDR3 length: 15; D gene: NA; CDR3 DNA: TGTGCCAGCAGTTTTCCCCGGGACATCTTCCAAAAACTGTTTTTT; CDR3 protein: CASSFPRDIFQKLFF
V gene: TRBV27; J gene: TRBJ2-1; clone size: NA; CDR3 length: 15; D gene: NA; CDR3 DNA: TGTGCCAGCAGTTTAAGGAGTAACTATTACAATGAGCAGTTCTTC; CDR3 protein: CASSLRSNYYNEQFF
V gene: TRBV6-5; J gene: TRBJ2-5; clone size: NA; CDR3 length: 15; D gene: NA; CDR3 DNA: TGTGCCAGCAGTAGACGACAGGCTCGAGGGGAGACCCAGTACTTC; CDR3 protein: CASSRRQARGETQYF
V gene: TRBV2; J gene: TRBJ1-1; clone size: NA; CDR3 length: 16; D gene: NA; CDR3 DNA: TGTGCCAGCAGTATGGCGGGATATACAGGGAACACTGAAGCTTTCTTT; CDR3 protein: CASSMAGYTGNTEAFF
V gene: TRBV6-6; J gene: TRBJ2-1; clone size: NA; CDR3 length: 13; D gene: NA; CDR3 DNA: TGTGCCAGCACCGGGAGTCCGGTTAATGAGCAGTTCTTC; CDR3 protein: CASTGSPVNEQFF
V gene: TRBV5-6; J gene: TRBJ1-2; clone size: NA; CDR3 length: 15; D gene: TRBD1; CDR3 DNA: TGTGCCAGCAGCACCCACAGGGGATTGGGAGCGGGCTACACCTTC; CDR3 protein: CASSTHRGLGAGYTF
V gene: TRBV19; J gene: TRBJ1-5; clone size: NA; CDR3 length: 11; D gene: NA; CDR3 DNA: TGTGCCAGTAGGACAGGTTCAGCCTTGCATTTT; CDR3 protein: CASRTGSALHF
V gene: TRBV6-5; J gene: TRBJ2-1; clone size: NA; CDR3 length: 13; D gene: NA; CDR3 DNA: TGTGCCAGCAGTTACGGGACATACAATGAGCAGTTCTTC; CDR3 protein: CASSYGTYNEQFF
V gene: TRBV27; J gene: TRBJ2-1; clone size: NA; CDR3 length: 16; D gene: TRBD1; CDR3 DNA: TGTGCCAGCAGTTTCACAGACAGGGTATCCTACAATGAGCAGTTCTTC; CDR3 protein: CASSFTDRVSYNEQFF
V gene: TRBV4-2; J gene: TRBJ2-7; clone size: once; CDR3 length: 14; D gene: NA; CDR3 DNA: TGTGCCAGCAGCCAAGATGCGCGGATCTACGAGCAGTACTTC; CDR3 protein: CASSQDARIYEQYF
V gene: TRBV28; J gene: TRBJ1-2; clone size: once; CDR3 length: 12; D gene: TRBD1; CDR3 DNA: TGTGCCAGCAGTTTATCCGGGACAGTCTACACCTTC; CDR3 protein: CASSLSGTVYTF
V gene: TRBV5-1; J gene: TRBJ2-2; clone size: NA; CDR3 length: 16; D gene: TRBD2; CDR3 DNA: TGCGCCAGCAAAGAGAATCCAGCGGGGTCGGCCGGGGAGCTGTTTTTT; CDR3 protein: CASKENPAGSAGELFF
V gene: TRBV4-1; J gene: TRBJ2-7; clone size: NA; CDR3 length: 16; D gene: TRBD2; CDR3 DNA: TGCGCCAGCAGCCAAGATAACGGGAGGTCCTCCTACGAGCAGTACTTC; CDR3 protein: CASSQDNGRSSYEQYF
V gene: TRBV7-6; J gene: TRBJ2-7; clone size: NA; CDR3 length: 15; D gene: TRBD2; CDR3 DNA: TGTGCCAGCAGCTCCCCCGGGACTAGTTTGTACGAGCAGTACTTC; CDR3 protein: CASSSPGTSLYEQYF
V gene: TRBV11-2; J gene: TRBJ2-1; clone size: NA; CDR3 length: 17; D gene: TRBD2; CDR3 DNA: TGTGCCAGCAGCCGGGCCGGACTAGCGGGAGGACTATGGGAGCAGTTCTTC; CDR3 protein: CASSRAGLAGGLWEQFF
V gene: TRBV9; J gene: TRBJ1-2; clone size: NA; CDR3 length: 14; D gene: TRBD1; CDR3 DNA: TGTGCCAGCAGCGCGGACAGGGCGACTTATGGCTACACCTTC; CDR3 protein: CASSADRATYGYTF
V gene: TRBV5-6; J gene: TRBJ1-3; clone size: NA; CDR3 length: 14; D gene: TRBD1; CDR3 DNA: TGTGCCAGCAGCTGGGGACAGGGGCGAAACACCATATATTTT; CDR3 protein: CASSWGQGRNTIYF
V gene: TRBV6-5; J gene: TRBJ2-2; clone size: once; CDR3 length: 16; D gene: NA; CDR3 DNA: TGTGCCAGCAGTTCCGGATCAGCGGGTAACACCGGGGAGCTGTTTTTT; CDR3 protein: CASSSGSAGNTGELFF
V gene: TRBV19; J gene: TRBJ1-5; clone size: NA; CDR3 length: 13; D gene: NA; CDR3 DNA: TGTGCCAGCCTAGGGGTTACGGATCAGCCCCAGCATTTT; CDR3 protein: CASLGVTDQPQHF
V gene: TRBV5-4; J gene: TRBJ2-3; clone size: NA; CDR3 length: 13; D gene: TRBD2; CDR3 DNA: TGTGCCAGCAGCTGGGACTATCAGGATACGCAGTATTTT; CDR3 protein: CASSWDYQDTQYF
V gene: TRBV11-2; J gene: TRBJ2-1; clone size: NA; CDR3 length: 16; D gene: TRBD2; CDR3 DNA: TGTGCCAGCAGCTTCTTAGCGGGACCTAATTACAATGAGCAGTTCTTC; CDR3 protein: CASSFLAGPNYNEQFF
V gene: TRBV5-4; J gene: TRBJ2-3; clone size: NA; CDR3 length: 15; D gene: TRBD1; CDR3 DNA: TGTGCCAGCAACCTACAGGGGGCAGGCACAGATACGCAGTATTTT; CDR3 protein: CASNLQGAGTDTQYF
V gene: TRBV4-1; J gene: TRBJ1-5; clone size: NA; CDR3 length: 18; D gene: NA; CDR3 DNA: TGCGCCAGCAGCCAACACCCAACAGGGAGAGAGAGCAATCAGCCCCAGCATTTT; CDR3 protein: CASSQHPTGRESNQPQHF
V gene: TRBV21-1; J gene: TRBJ1-3; clone size: once; CDR3 length: 15; D gene: NA; CDR3 DNA: TGTGCCAGCACCCGTACTAGGCCACCTGGAAACACCATATATTTT; CDR3 protein: CASTRTRPPGNTIYF
V gene: TRBV7-3; J gene: TRBJ2-2; clone size: NA; CDR3 length: 14; D gene: NA; CDR3 DNA: TGTGCCAGCAGCTTGAAAACAGGCACCGGGGAGCTGTTTTTT; CDR3 protein: CASSLKTGTGELFF
V gene: TRBV2; J gene: TRBJ1-4; clone size: NA; CDR3 length: 14; D gene: TRBD1; CDR3 DNA: TGTGCCAGCACCCCCGGGACAGGACTTGAAAAACTGTTTTTT; CDR3 protein: CASTPGTGLEKLFF
V gene: TRBV7-9; J gene: TRBJ2-7; clone size: NA; CDR3 length: 15; D gene: TRBD2; CDR3 DNA: TGTGCCAGCAGCTCATTTCGACGGGACTACTACGAGCAGTACTTC; CDR3 protein: CASSSFRRDYYEQYF
V gene: TRBV9; J gene: TRBJ1-1; clone size: NA; CDR3 length: 14; D gene: TRBD1; CDR3 DNA: TGTGCCAGCCAGAAAGGACAGGGCGACGCTGAAGCTTTCTTT; CDR3 protein: CASQKGQGDAEAFF
V gene: TRBV9; J gene: TRBJ1-5; clone size: NA; CDR3 length: 16; D gene: TRBD1; CDR3 DNA: TGTGCCAGCAGCGTACCCAGGGGGAAAAGCAATCAGCCCCAGCATTTT; CDR3 protein: CASSVPRGKSNQPQHF
V gene: TRBV5-6; J gene: TRBJ2-2; clone size: NA; CDR3 length: 13; D gene: NA; CDR3 DNA: TGTGCCAGCAGTCAGGACAGCACCGGGGAGCTGTTTTTT; CDR3 protein: CASSQDSTGELFF
V gene: TRBV5-1; J gene: TRBJ2-7; clone size: NA; CDR3 length: 15; D gene: TRBD2; CDR3 DNA: TGCGCCAGCAGCTTGGTACCTAGCGGGAGGGCCGAGCAGTACTTC; CDR3 protein: CASSLVPSGRAEQYF
V gene: TRBV6-1; J gene: TRBJ1-2; clone size: NA; CDR3 length: 15; D gene: TRBD1; CDR3 DNA: TGTGCCAGCAGTGACTCCGGGACAGGGGGGTATGGCTACACCTTC; CDR3 protein: CASSDSGTGGYGYTF
V gene: TRBV19; J gene: TRBJ2-6; clone size: once; CDR3 length: 17; D gene: TRBD1; CDR3 DNA: TGTGCCAGTAGTCCCCAGGGGGCAAGCTCTGGGGCCAACGTCCTGACTTTC; CDR3 protein: CASSPQGASSGANVLTF
V gene: TRBV2; J gene: TRBJ2-1; clone size: NA; CDR3 length: 13; D gene: NA; CDR3 DNA: TGTGCCAGCAGTGAAGCCAGCTACAATGAGCAGTTCTTC; CDR3 protein: CASSEASYNEQFF
V gene: TRBV30; J gene: TRBJ1-1; clone size: NA; CDR3 length: 12; D gene: NA; CDR3 DNA: TGTGCCTGGAATTCGCTTGCGCCTGAAGCTTTCTTT; CDR3 protein: CAWNSLAPEAFF
V gene: TRBV7-9; J gene: TRBJ2-1; clone size: NA; CDR3 length: 12; D gene: TRBD2; CDR3 DNA: TGTGCCAGCAGCTTAGGACTAGCGGGAGTGTTCTTC; CDR3 protein: CASSLGLAGVFF
V gene: TRBV4-2; J gene: TRBJ2-1; clone size: NA; CDR3 length: 17; D gene: TRBD1; CDR3 DNA: TGTGCCAGCAGCCAAGAGTTGCGACAGGGCCTCTACAATGAGCAGTTCTTC; CDR3 protein: CASSQELRQGLYNEQFF